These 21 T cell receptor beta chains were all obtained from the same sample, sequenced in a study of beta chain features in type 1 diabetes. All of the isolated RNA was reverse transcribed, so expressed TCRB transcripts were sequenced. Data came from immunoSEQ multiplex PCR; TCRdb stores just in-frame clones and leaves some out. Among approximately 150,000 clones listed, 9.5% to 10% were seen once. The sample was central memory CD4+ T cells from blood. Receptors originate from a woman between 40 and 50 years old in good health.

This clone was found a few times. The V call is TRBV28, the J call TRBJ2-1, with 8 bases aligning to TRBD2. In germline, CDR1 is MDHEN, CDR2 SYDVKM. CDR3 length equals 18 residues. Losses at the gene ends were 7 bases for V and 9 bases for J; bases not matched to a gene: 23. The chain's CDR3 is CASIGIAGSDRTGFEQFF. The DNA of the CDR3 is TGTGCCAGCATTGGTATAGCGGGATCCGACAGGACTGGGTTTGAGCAGTTCTTC.

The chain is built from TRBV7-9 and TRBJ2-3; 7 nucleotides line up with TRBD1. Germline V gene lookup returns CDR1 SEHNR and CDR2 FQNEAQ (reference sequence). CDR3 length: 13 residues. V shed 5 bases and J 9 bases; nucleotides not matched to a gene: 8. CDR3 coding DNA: TGTGCCAGCAGCGACAGGACAGGCGGAACGCAGTATTTT. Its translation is CASSDRTGGTQYF. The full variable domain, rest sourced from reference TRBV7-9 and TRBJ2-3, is DTGVSQNPRHKITKRGQNVTFRCDPISEHNRLYWYRQTLGQGPEFLTYFQNEAQLEKSRLLSDRFSAERPKGSFSTLEIQRTEQGDSAMYLCASSDRTGGTQYFGPGTRLTVL.

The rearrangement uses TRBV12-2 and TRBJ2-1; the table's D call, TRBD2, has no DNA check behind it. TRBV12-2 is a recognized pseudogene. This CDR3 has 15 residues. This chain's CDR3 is CASRSSSGGGNEQFF. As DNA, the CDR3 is TGTGCAAGTCGCTCCTCTAGCGGGGGAGGCAATGAGCAGTTCTTC.

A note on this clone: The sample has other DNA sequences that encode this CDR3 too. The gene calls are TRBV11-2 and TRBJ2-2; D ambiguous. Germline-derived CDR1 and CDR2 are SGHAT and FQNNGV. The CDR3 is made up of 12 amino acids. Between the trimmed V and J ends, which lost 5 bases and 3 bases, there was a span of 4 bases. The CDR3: CASSLHTGELFF. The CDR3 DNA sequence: TGTGCCAGCAGCCTCCACACCGGGGAGCTGTTTTTT.

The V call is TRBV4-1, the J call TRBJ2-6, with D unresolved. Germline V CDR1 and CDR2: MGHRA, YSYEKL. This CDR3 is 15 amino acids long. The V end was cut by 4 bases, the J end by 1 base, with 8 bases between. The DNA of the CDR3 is TGCGCCAGCAGCCCGGGTTCTTCTGGGGCCAACGTCCTGACTTTC. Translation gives CASSPGSSGANVLTF.

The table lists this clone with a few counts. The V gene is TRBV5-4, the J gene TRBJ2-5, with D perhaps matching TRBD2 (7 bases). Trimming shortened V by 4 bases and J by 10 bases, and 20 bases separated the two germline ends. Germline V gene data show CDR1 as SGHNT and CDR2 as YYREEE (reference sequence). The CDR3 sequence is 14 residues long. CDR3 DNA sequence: TGTGCCAGCAGCAATCAAGTGGGGGGGCCGGGCCAGTACTTC. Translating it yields CASSNQVGGPGQYF.

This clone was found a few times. Here the CDR3 reads CASSPLQGTEAFF. The CDR3 DNA sequence: TGTGCCAGCAGCCCACTCCAGGGAACTGAAGCTTTCTTT. The V and J genes are TRBV6-5 and TRBJ1-1, with D tentatively TRBD1 (5 bases). CDR1 and CDR2 from the germline V gene are MNHEY and SVGAGI. The CDR3 totals 13 residues. V lost 6 bases to trimming and J lost 5 bases, with 13 bases between them.

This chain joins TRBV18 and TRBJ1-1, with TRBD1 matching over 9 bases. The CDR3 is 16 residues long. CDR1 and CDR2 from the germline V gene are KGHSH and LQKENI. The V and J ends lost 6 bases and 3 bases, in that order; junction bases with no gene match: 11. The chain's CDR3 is CASSPNRGRGDTEAFF. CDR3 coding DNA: TGTGCCAGCTCGCCGAACAGGGGGCGCGGGGACACTGAAGCTTTCTTT.

The CDR3 DNA follows: TGCGCCAGCAGCTTGGGGACTAGCGGGGGGGAGACCCAGTACTTC. Encoded protein: CASSLGTSGGETQYF. The chain recombines TRBV5-1 with TRBJ2-5, with 14 bases that match TRBD2. The germline gives CDR1 SGHRS, CDR2 YFSETQ. V dropped 0 bases and J dropped 5; count of bases not matched to a gene: 0. The CDR3 is 15 amino acids.

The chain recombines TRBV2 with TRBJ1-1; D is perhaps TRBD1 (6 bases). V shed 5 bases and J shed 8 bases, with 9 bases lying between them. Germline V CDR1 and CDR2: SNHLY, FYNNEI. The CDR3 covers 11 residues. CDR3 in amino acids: CASSPTGEAFF. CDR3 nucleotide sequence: TGTGCCAGCAGTCCCACAGGGGAAGCTTTCTTT.

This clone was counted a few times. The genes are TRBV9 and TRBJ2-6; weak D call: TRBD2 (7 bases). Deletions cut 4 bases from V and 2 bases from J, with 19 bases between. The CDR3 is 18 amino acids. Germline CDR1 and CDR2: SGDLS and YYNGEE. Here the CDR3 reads CASSTEARGRAGANVLTF. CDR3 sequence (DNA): TGTGCCAGCAGCACAGAGGCAAGGGGGAGGGCTGGGGCCAACGTCCTGACTTTC.

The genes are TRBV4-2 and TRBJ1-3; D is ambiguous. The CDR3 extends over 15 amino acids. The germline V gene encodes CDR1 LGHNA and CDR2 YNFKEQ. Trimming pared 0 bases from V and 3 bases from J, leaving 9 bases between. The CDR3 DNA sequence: TGTGCCAGCAGCCAAGAAGGTTCGGGTGGAAACACCATATATTTT. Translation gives CASSQEGSGGNTIYF.

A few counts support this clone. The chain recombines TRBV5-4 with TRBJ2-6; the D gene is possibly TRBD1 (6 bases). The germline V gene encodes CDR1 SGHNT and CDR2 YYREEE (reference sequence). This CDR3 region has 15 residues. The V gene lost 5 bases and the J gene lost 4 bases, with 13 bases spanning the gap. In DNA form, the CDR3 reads TGTGCCAGCAGTAAACAGGGACCCGGGGCCAACGTCCTGACTTTC. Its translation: CASSKQGPGANVLTF.

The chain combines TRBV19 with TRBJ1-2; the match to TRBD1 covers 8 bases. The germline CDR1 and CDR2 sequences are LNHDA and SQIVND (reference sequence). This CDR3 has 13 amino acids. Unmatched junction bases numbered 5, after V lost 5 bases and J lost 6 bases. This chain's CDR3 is CASSVTGDDGYTF. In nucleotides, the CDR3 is TGTGCCAGTAGTGTGACAGGGGATGATGGCTACACCTTC.

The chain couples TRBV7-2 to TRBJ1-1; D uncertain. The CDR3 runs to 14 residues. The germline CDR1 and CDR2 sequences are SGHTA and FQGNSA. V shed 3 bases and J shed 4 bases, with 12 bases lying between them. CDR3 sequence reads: CASSFSLEGTEAFF. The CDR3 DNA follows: TGTGCCAGCAGCTTCAGCTTAGAGGGCACTGAAGCTTTCTTT.

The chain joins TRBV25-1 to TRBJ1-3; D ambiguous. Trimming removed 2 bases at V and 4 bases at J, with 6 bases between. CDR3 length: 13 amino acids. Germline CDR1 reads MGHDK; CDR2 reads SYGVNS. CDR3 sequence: CASSEDNGNTIYF. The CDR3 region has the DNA TGTGCCAGCAGTGAAGACAACGGAAACACCATATATTTT.

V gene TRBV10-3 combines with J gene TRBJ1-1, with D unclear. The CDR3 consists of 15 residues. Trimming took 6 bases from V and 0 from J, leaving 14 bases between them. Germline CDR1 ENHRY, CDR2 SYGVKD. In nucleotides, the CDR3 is TGTGCCATCAGACTATTAAATGATATGAACACTGAAGCTTTCTTT. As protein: CAIRLLNDMNTEAFF.

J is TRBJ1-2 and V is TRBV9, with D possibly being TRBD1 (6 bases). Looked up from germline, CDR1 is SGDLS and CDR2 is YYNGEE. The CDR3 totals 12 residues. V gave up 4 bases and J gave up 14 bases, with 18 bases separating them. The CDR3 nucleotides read TGTGCCAGCAGCCCAGGGGAACGGTTAAGGACCTTC. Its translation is CASSPGERLRTF.

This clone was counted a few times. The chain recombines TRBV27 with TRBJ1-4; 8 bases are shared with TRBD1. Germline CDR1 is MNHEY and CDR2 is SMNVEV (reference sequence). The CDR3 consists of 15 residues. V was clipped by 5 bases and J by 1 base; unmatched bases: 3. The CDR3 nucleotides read TGTGCCAGCAGTCCTACAGGGGGAACTAATGAAAAACTGTTTTTT. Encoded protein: CASSPTGGTNEKLFF.

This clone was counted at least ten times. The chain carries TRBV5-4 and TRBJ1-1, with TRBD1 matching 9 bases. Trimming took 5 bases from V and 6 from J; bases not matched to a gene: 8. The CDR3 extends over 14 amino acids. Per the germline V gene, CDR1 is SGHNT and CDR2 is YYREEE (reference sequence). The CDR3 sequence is CASRTGGQGPEAFF. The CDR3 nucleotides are TGTGCCAGCAGGACAGGGGGTCAGGGCCCTGAAGCTTTCTTT. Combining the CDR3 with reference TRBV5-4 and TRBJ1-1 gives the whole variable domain ETGVTQSPTHLIKTRGQQVTLRCSSQSGHNTVSWYQQALGQGPQFIFQYYREEENGRGNFPPRFSGLQFPNYSSELNVNALELDDSALYLCASRTGGQGPEAFFGQGTRLTVV.

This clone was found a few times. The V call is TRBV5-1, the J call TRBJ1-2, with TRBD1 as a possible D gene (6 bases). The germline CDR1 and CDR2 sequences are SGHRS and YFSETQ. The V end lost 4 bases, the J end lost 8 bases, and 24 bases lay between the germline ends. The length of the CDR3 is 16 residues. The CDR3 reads CASSLRGGFDLGGYTF. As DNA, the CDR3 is TGCGCCAGCAGCCTCCGGGGGGGCTTCGATCTCGGCGGCTACACCTTC.